The 25 T cell receptor beta chains below all came from one sample that was sequenced in a study of blood T cell repertoires in COVID-19. Sequencing used immunoSEQ multiplex PCR; TCRdb keeps in-frame clones, though not all of them. The data hold 150,000 to 200,000 clones, with 60% to 85% observed a single time. Sequencing was carried out using peripheral blood. Source of these receptors: a man aged 55 to 69 with active or convalescent COVID-19.

This clone showed up just a few times. The chain joins TRBV24-1 to TRBJ2-2, with TRBD2 matching over 16 bases. Germline assignment: CDR1 KGHDR and CDR2 SFDVKD. V trimming: 3 bases; J trimming: 5 bases; junction bases outside the gene matches: 11. CDR3 size: 20 residues. CDR3 DNA sequence: TGTGCCACCAGTGATCCCTCGGGACTAGCGGGAGGGCCGGGGACCGGGGAGCTGTTTTTT. Its protein product is CATSDPSGLAGGPGTGELFF.

This clone came up once. This chain uses TRBV28 with TRBJ1-1; D might be TRBD1 (5 bases). Per the germline V gene, CDR1 is MDHEN and CDR2 is SYDVKM. The CDR3 length is 11 residues. V lost 3 bases and J 8 bases, leaving 7 bases between the germline ends. CDR3 nucleotides: TGTGCCAGCAGTTTGCGGGGGGAAGCTTTCTTT. Encoded protein: CASSLRGEAFF.

The V and J genes are TRBV7-6 and TRBJ2-7; D is perhaps TRBD1 (5 bases). V was shortened by 6 bases and J by 2 bases, with 11 bases between the two germline ends. CDR1 SGHVS and CDR2 FNYEAQ come from the germline V gene. The CDR3 is 13 amino acids. The CDR3 is CASSLQGPYEQYF. The CDR3 bases are TGTGCCAGCAGTCTTCAGGGCCCCTACGAGCAGTACTTC. Looking up the rest from reference TRBV7-6 and TRBJ2-7 gives the full variable domain: GAGVSQSPRYKVTKRGQDVALRCDPISGHVSLYWYRQALGQGPEFLTYFNYEAQQDKSGLPNDRFSAERPEGSISTLTIQRTEQRDSAMYRCASSLQGPYEQYFGPGTRLTVT.

This clone appeared a single time. The rearrangement joins TRBV2 to TRBJ1-5; the D is unclear. Germline assignment: CDR1 SNHLY and CDR2 FYNNEI. Trimming left V 2 bases short and J 4 bases short, with 12 bases between. CDR3 length: 15 amino acids. For the CDR3, the DNA is TGTGCCAGCAGTGAACTGGGCGCTGGGAATCAGCCCCAGCATTTT. As protein: CASSELGAGNQPQHF.

The V call is TRBV5-4, the J call TRBJ2-5; 14 bases line up with TRBD2. The V and J ends lost 4 bases and 4 bases, in that order; junction bases with no gene match: 9. Germline CDR1 is SGHNT and CDR2 is YYREEE (reference sequence). The length of the CDR3 is 17 residues. This chain's CDR3 is CASSRGLAGDVGETQYF. The CDR3 bases are TGTGCCAGCAGCCGGGGACTAGCGGGAGATGTTGGAGAGACCCAGTACTTC.

This clone showed up just a few times. This chain connects TRBV9 to TRBJ1-4, with D possibly TRBD1 on 5 matching bases. The CDR3 length is 17 residues. Germline values: CDR1 SGDLS, CDR2 YYNGEE. Trimming stripped 0 bases from V and 6 bases from J, with 18 bases between. This chain's CDR3 is CASSVAFEGVEDEKLFF. The CDR3 DNA follows: TGTGCCAGCAGCGTAGCTTTCGAAGGGGTTGAGGATGAAAAACTGTTTTTT.

The rearrangement joins TRBV7-9 to TRBJ1-1; 8 positions agree with TRBD1. The J segment lost 6 bases and the V segment lost 5 bases, leaving 5 bases of the junction unmatched. The CDR3 covers 13 residues. Germline V gene data show CDR1 as SEHNR and CDR2 as FQNEAQ (reference sequence). In nucleotides, the CDR3 is TGTGCCAGCAGCATCATACAGGGGGCTGAAGCTTTCTTT. This translates into CASSIIQGAEAFF.

This chain uses TRBV6-6 with TRBJ2-1; 8 nucleotides agree with TRBD1. Germline lookup yields CDR1 MNHNY and CDR2 SVGAGI (reference sequence). The V and J ends lost 4 bases and 6 bases, in that order; junction bases with no gene match: 5. The CDR3 contains 14 residues. The CDR3 region is CASSSLDRVNEQFF. Written as DNA, the CDR3 is TGTGCCAGCAGTTCTCTGGACAGGGTCAATGAGCAGTTCTTC.

The chain uses TRBV7-9 and TRBJ2-1; 8 nucleotides align to TRBD1. The CDR3 has 15 amino acids. Germline trimming cut 5 bases from V and 2 bases from J; bases unmatched to any gene: 5. From germline, CDR1 is SEHNR and CDR2 FQNEAQ (reference sequence). Here the CDR3 reads CASSPTGDPYNEQFF. CDR3 nucleotides: TGTGCCAGCAGCCCGACAGGGGACCCCTACAATGAGCAGTTCTTC. Full variable domain (remainder filled in from reference TRBV7-9 and TRBJ2-1): DTGVSQNPRHKITKRGQNVTFRCDPISEHNRLYWYRQTLGQGPEFLTYFQNEAQLEKSRLLSDRFSAERPKGSFSTLEIQRTEQGDSAMYLCASSPTGDPYNEQFFGPGTRLTVL.

In DNA form, the CDR3 reads TGTGCCAGCAGTGCGACAAAACCCTTCCTCGAGCAGTACTTC. Residues: CASSATKPFLEQYF. The rearrangement links TRBV2 to TRBJ2-7; D gene uncertain. The V end lost 4 bases, the J end lost 6 bases, and 16 bases lay between the germline ends. CDR3 size: 14 residues. The germline V gene encodes CDR1 SNHLY and CDR2 FYNNEI. Drawing the rest from reference TRBV2 and TRBJ2-7, the complete variable domain is EPEVTQTPSHQVTQMGQEVILRCVPISNHLYFYWYRQILGQKVEFLVSFYNNEISEKSEIFDDQFSVERPDGSNFTLKIRSTKLEDSAMYFCASSATKPFLEQYFGPGTRLTVT.

CDR3 in amino acids: CASSLEAESSYEQYF. Here the CDR3 DNA reads TGTGCCAGCAGCTTGGAGGCGGAAAGCTCCTACGAGCAGTACTTC. V is TRBV5-5 and J is TRBJ2-7; no clear D. Trimming shortened V by 0 bases and J by 0 bases, and 10 bases separated the two germline ends. CDR3 length: 15 amino acids. Germline V gene lookup returns CDR1 SGHKS and CDR2 YYEKEE (reference sequence). Together with reference TRBV5-5 and TRBJ2-7, the CDR3 gives the full variable domain: DAGVTQSPTHLIKTRGQQVTLRCSPISGHKSVSWYQQVLGQGPQFIFQYYEKEERGRGNFPDRFSARQFPNYSSELNVNALLLGDSALYLCASSLEAESSYEQYFGPGTRLTVT.

This chain connects TRBV6-2 or TRBV6-3 to TRBJ1-3; D is uncertain. In germline, CDR1 is MNHEY, CDR2 SVGEGT. This CDR3 is 16 amino acids long. The V gene lost 2 bases and the J gene lost 0 bases, with 11 bases spanning the gap. The DNA of the CDR3 is TGTGCCAGCAGTTACGTCAGGCAGAGCTCTGGAAACACCATATATTTT. Its protein is CASSYVRQSSGNTIYF.

The gene calls are TRBV19 and TRBJ1-2; D gene ambiguous. This CDR3 is built from 15 residues. Between the trimmed V and J ends, which lost 2 bases and 0 bases, there was a span of 10 bases. Germline V gene lookup returns CDR1 LNHDA and CDR2 SQIVND (reference sequence). For the CDR3, the DNA is TGTGCCAGTAGTATATTGCAGGCCTCTAACTATGGCTACACCTTC. Translation gives CASSILQASNYGYTF. The full variable domain, with the rest looked up from reference TRBV19 and TRBJ1-2, is DGGITQSPKYLFRKEGQNVTLSCEQNLNHDAMYWYRQDPGQGLRLIYYSQIVNDFQKGDIAEGYSVSREKKESFPLTVTSAQKNPTAFYLCASSILQASNYGYTFGSGTRLTVV.

The chain links TRBV29-1 to TRBJ2-7; 8 nucleotides line up with TRBD2. Per the germline V gene, CDR1 is SQVTM and CDR2 is ANQGSEA. V lost 4 bases, J lost 6 bases, and 8 bases stayed unmatched. This CDR3 region has 13 residues. The CDR3 DNA sequence: TGCAGCGTTGGGCTAGCGGGTGTGGGCGAGCAGTACTTC. This gives the protein CSVGLAGVGEQYF.

This sequence joins TRBV10-3 and TRBJ1-1; D may be TRBD1 (6 bases). CDR1 is ENHRY and CDR2 is SYGVKD in the germline V gene. V was trimmed by 0 bases and J by 3 bases, leaving 14 bases between them. The CDR3 contains 16 residues. The CDR3 region has the DNA TGTGCCATCAGTGAGTCGCTAACAGGGTACTACACTGAAGCTTTCTTT. This codes for CAISESLTGYYTEAFF.

The chain uses TRBV7-9 and TRBJ2-1; 8 positions match TRBD1. The CDR3 covers 16 residues. Germline values: CDR1 SEHNR, CDR2 FQNEAQ (reference sequence). The V gene end was trimmed by 4 bases and the J gene end by 1 base; junction bases not matched to a gene: 6. CDR3 DNA: TGTGCCAGCAGCTATCGACAGGGGAGATCCTACAATGAGCAGTTCTTC. The encoded protein is CASSYRQGRSYNEQFF.

This clone has a single count. The chain couples TRBV3-1 (or the pseudogene TRBV3-2) to TRBJ1-1; 7 bases map to TRBD1. The CDR3 runs 13 residues. The V gene end was trimmed by 4 bases and the J gene end by 8 bases; junction bases not matched to a gene: 7. Germline lookup yields CDR1 LGHDT and CDR2 YNNKEL (reference sequence). The chain's CDR3 is CASSLEVDREAFF. The CDR3 DNA reads as TGTGCCAGCAGCCTCGAAGTGGACAGGGAAGCTTTCTTT.

This chain links TRBV27 with TRBJ2-1; TRBD1 might be the D (6 bases). Germline lookup yields CDR1 MNHEY and CDR2 SMNVEV (reference sequence). The CDR3 contains 18 residues. V was cut by 0 bases and J by 8 bases, with 23 bases left in between. The CDR3 nucleotides are TGTGCCAGCAGTTTATCGTTCTCCAGGGGAGTGTTCATTTATGAGCAGTTCTTC. Its translation: CASSLSFSRGVFIYEQFF.

V gene TRBV2 combines with J gene TRBJ2-2, with 9 bases matching TRBD2. Germline lookup yields CDR1 SNHLY and CDR2 FYNNEI. The CDR3 is made up of 18 amino acids. The V and J ends lost 2 bases and 3 bases, in that order; junction bases with no gene match: 10. The CDR3 region is CASSESEAGGLHTGELFF. CDR3 bases: TGTGCCAGCAGTGAATCGGAGGCGGGAGGGCTCCACACCGGGGAGCTGTTTTTT.

V is TRBV7-3 and J is TRBJ2-6, with 7 nucleotides matching TRBD1. With V trimmed by 6 bases and J by 4 bases, 6 bases remained unmatched. The CDR3 is 15 amino acids. Germline assignment: CDR1 SGHTA and CDR2 FQGTGA. Here the CDR3 reads CASSLQGVGANVLTF. Here the CDR3 DNA reads TGTGCCAGCAGTTTGCAGGGGGTAGGGGCCAACGTCCTGACTTTC.

This sequence joins TRBV27 and TRBJ2-1, with D uncertain. Trimming removed 1 base from V and 2 bases from J, with 12 bases in between. The CDR3 has 16 residues. The germline V gene encodes CDR1 MNHEY and CDR2 SMNVEV (reference sequence). CDR3 DNA sequence: TGTGCCAGCAGTTTATATGGGCTACCTCCCTACAATGAGCAGTTCTTC. Translated: CASSLYGLPPYNEQFF.

The rearrangement joins TRBV7-8 to TRBJ1-2; D remains unclear. V was shortened by 1 base and J by 5 bases, with 17 bases between the two germline ends. The germline V gene encodes CDR1 SGHVS and CDR2 FQNEAQ. This CDR3 spans 16 amino acids. The DNA for the CDR3 is TGTGCCAGCAGCTTAGAATCGACACCCGTAGAATATGGCTACACCTTC. Translated: CASSLESTPVEYGYTF.

This clone was observed once. This rearrangement joins TRBV19 to TRBJ2-2; TRBD1 might be the D (7 bases). The length of the CDR3 is 14 residues. Germline V lookup: CDR1 LNHDA, CDR2 SQIVND (reference sequence). Trimming shortened V by 4 bases and J by 6 bases, and 12 bases separated the two germline ends. CDR3 bases: TGTGCCAGTAGTAGAGACAGGGAGGCCGGGGAGCTGTTTTTT. It is translated as CASSRDREAGELFF.

V gene TRBV12-1 combines with J gene TRBJ2-3; the table's D gene call, TRBD2, was not cross checked with the DNA. TRBV12-1 is shown as a pseudogene. The CDR3 sequence is 19 residues long. DNA for the CDR3: TGTGCCAGCAGCTTTGCCACTAGCGGGAGGGCCTTGAGCACAGATACGCAGTATTTT. Translated, it gives CASSFATSGRALSTDTQYF.

This chain uses TRBV6-5 with TRBJ2-5; TRBD2 agrees at 11 bases. Germline trimming cut 4 bases from V and 4 bases from J; bases unmatched to any gene: 8. The CDR3 loop spans 16 amino acids. Germline V lookup: CDR1 MNHEY, CDR2 SVGAGI. CDR3 DNA sequence: TGTGCCAGCAGTTCGTACCGCGGACTAGCGGGAGAGACCCAGTACTTC. Its translation: CASSSYRGLAGETQYF.